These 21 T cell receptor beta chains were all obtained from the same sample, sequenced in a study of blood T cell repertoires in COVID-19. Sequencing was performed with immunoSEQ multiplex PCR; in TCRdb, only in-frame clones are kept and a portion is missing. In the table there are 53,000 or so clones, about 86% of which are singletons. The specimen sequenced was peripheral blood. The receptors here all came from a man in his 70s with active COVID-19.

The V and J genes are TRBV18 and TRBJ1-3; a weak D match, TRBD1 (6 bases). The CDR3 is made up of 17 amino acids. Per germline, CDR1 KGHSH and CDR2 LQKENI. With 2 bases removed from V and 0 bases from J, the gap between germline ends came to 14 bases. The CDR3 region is CASSPVTGSVSGNTIYF. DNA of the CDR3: TGTGCCAGCTCACCAGTAACAGGGTCGGTCTCTGGAAACACCATATATTTT.

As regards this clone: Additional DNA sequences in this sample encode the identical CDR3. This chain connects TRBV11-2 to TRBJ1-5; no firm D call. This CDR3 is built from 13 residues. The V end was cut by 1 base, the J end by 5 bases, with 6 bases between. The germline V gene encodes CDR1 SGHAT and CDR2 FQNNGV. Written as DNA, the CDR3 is TGTGCCAGCAGCTTAGGGCTCGATCAGCCCCAGCATTTT. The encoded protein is CASSLGLDQPQHF.

DNA for the CDR3: TGTGCCAGCAGCGTAGACTGGGGCTTGGGCAACGTCCTGACTTTC. This gives the protein CASSVDWGLGNVLTF. The J gene is TRBJ2-6, the V gene TRBV9, with a possible D match to TRBD1 (5 bases). The CDR3 totals 15 residues. Trimming removed 0 bases at V and 9 bases at J, with 13 bases between. Looked up from germline, CDR1 is SGDLS and CDR2 is YYNGEE.

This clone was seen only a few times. Here the CDR3 reads CASSRQGNTEAFF. The CDR3 DNA reads as TGTGCCAGCAGCAGACAGGGGAACACTGAAGCTTTCTTT. The rearrangement uses TRBV7-2 and TRBJ1-1, with 7 bases that match TRBD1. The CDR3 is 13 amino acids. Germline trimming cut 5 bases from V and 1 base from J; bases unmatched to any gene: 1. Per the germline V gene, CDR1 is SGHTA and CDR2 is FQGNSA.

CDR3 sequence: CSASPTHTGELFF. In DNA, the CDR3 is TGCAGTGCTAGTCCCACTCACACCGGGGAGCTGTTTTTT. This chain connects TRBV20-1 to TRBJ2-2; no definite D call. Trimming stripped 3 bases from V and 3 bases from J, with 8 bases between. Germline CDR1 is DFQATT and CDR2 is SNEGSKA (reference sequence). CDR3 length equals 13 residues.

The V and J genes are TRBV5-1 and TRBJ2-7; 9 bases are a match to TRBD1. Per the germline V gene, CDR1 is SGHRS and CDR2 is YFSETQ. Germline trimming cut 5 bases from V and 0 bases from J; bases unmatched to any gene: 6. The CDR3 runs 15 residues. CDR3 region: CASSFGTGLSYEQYF. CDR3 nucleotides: TGCGCCAGCAGTTTCGGGACAGGGCTCTCCTACGAGCAGTACTTC. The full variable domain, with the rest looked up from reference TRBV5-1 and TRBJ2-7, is KAGVTQTPRYLIKTRGQQVTLSCSPISGHRSVSWYQQTPGQGLQFLFEYFSETQRNKGNFPGRFSGRQFSNSRSEMNVSTLELGDSALYLCASSFGTGLSYEQYFGPGTRLTVT.

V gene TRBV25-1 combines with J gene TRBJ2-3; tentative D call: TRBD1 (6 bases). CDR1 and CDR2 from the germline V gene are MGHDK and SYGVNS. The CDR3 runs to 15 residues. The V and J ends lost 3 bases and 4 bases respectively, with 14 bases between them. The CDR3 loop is CASSDRGDLSDTQYF. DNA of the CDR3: TGTGCCAGCAGTGACAGGGGAGATTTATCAGATACGCAGTATTTT.

CDR3 residues: CASSSPGANVLTF. DNA for the CDR3: TGTGCCAGCAGCTCCCCGGGGGCCAACGTCCTGACTTTC. The rearrangement uses TRBV7-2 and TRBJ2-6; the D is unclear. This CDR3 region has 13 residues. Germline CDR1 SGHTA, CDR2 FQGNSA. Trimming cost V 4 bases and J 4 bases, with 5 bases left between them.

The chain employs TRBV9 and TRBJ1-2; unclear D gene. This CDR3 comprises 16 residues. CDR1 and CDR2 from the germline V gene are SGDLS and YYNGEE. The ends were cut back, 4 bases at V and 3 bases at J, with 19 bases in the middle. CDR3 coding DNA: TGTGCCAGCAGCCCACGGACTGTCCTCGGGTACTATGGCTACACCTTC. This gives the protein CASSPRTVLGYYGYTF.

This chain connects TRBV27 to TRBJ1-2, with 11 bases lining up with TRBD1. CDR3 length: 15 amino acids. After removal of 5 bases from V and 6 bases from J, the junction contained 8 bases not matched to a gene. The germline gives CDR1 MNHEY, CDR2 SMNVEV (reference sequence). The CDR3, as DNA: TGTGCCAGCAGTGCCTCGGACAGGGGGCCTAATGGCTACACCTTC. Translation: CASSASDRGPNGYTF.

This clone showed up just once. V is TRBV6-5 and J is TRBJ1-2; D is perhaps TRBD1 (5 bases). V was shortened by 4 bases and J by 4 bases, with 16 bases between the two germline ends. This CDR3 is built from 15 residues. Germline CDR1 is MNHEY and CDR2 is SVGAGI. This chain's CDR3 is CASSFQGGAGYGYTF. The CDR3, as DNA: TGTGCCAGCAGTTTCCAGGGAGGGGCTGGCTATGGCTACACCTTC.

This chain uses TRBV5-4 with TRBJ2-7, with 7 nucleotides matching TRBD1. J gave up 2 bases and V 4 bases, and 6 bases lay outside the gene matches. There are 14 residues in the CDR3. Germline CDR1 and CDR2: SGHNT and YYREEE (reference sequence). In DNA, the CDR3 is TGTGCCAGCAGCGCACAGGGGTTGCCCTACGAGCAGTACTTC. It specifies CASSAQGLPYEQYF.

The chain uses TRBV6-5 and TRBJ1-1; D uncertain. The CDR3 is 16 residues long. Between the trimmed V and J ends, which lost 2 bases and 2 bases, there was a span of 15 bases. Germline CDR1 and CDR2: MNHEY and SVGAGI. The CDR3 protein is CASSYVTTRVNTEAFF. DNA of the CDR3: TGTGCCAGCAGTTACGTCACCACTCGAGTAAACACTGAAGCTTTCTTT.

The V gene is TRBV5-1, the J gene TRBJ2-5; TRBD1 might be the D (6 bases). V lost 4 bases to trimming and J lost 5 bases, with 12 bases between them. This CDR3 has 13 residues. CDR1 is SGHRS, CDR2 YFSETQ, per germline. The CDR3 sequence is CASSASGVETQYF. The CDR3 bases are TGCGCCAGCAGCGCCTCAGGGGTTGAGACCCAGTACTTC.

CDR3 nucleotides: TGTGCCAGCAGCCCACCAGGACAGTATGTTGGCTACACCTTC. It codes for CASSPPGQYVGYTF. The rearrangement uses TRBV7-2 and TRBJ1-2; D might be TRBD1 (6 bases). V was cut by 5 bases and J by 7 bases, with 17 bases left in between. The CDR3 covers 14 residues. Per germline, CDR1 SGHTA and CDR2 FQGNSA.

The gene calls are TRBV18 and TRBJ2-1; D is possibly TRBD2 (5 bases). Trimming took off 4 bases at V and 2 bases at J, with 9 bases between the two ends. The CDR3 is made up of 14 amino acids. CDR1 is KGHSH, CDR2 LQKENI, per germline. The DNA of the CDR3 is TGTGCCAGCTCACTGAGCGGCGCCTACAATGAGCAGTTCTTC. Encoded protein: CASSLSGAYNEQFF.

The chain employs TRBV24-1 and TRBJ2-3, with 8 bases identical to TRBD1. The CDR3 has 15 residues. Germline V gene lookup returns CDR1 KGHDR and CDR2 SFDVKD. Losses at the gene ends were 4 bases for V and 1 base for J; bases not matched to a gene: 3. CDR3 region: CATSDPGQGTDTQYF. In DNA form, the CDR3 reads TGTGCCACCAGTGACCCGGGACAGGGCACAGATACGCAGTATTTT.

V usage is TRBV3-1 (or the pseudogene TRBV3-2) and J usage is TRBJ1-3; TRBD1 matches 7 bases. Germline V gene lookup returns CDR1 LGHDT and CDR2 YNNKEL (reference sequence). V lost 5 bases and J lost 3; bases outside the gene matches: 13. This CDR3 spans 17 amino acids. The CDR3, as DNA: TGTGCCAGCAGCACTACTCCACAGGGGATGGTTGGAAACACCATATATTTT. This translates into CASSTTPQGMVGNTIYF.

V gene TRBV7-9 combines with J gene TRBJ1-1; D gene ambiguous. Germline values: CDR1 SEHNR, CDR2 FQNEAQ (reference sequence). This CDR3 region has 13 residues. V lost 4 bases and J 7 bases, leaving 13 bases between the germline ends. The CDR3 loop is CASSSRVFLEAFF. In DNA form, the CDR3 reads TGTGCCAGCAGCTCGAGGGTTTTTCTTGAAGCTTTCTTT.

The CDR3 protein is CASSPGQGNTEAFF. CDR3 in DNA: TGTGCCAGCAGCCCGGGACAGGGGAACACTGAAGCTTTCTTT. V and J are TRBV7-3 and TRBJ1-1, with 9 nucleotides matching TRBD1. Germline CDR1 reads SGHTA; CDR2 reads FQGTGA. The CDR3 is 14 residues long. The V segment lost 5 bases and the J segment 1 base; nucleotides outside the gene matches: 2. The variable domain in full, with the rest retrieved from reference TRBV7-3 and TRBJ1-1, is GAGVSQTPSNKVTEKGKYVELRCDPISGHTALYWYRQSLGQGPEFLIYFQGTGAADDSGLPNDRFFAVRPEGSVSTLKIQRTERGDSAVYLCASSPGQGNTEAFFGQGTRLTVV.

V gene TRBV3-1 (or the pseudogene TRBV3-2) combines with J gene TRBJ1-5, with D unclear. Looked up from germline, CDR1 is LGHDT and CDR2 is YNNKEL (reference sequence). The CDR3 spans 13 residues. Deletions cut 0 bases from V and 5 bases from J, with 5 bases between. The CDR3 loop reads CASSQDPDQPQHF. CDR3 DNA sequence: TGTGCCAGCAGCCAAGACCCCGATCAGCCCCAGCATTTT.